This T cell receptor beta chain appears in the sequencing data of a study of blood T cell repertoires in COVID-19. Study background: Sites across the United States, Italy and Spain contributed samples from acute and convalescent COVID-19. The analysed material was cDNA or gDNA that came from T cells, B-cell-depleted T cells, or PBMCs.

This clone was detected only a few times. With V trimmed by 3 bases and J by 2 bases, 3 bases remained unmatched. Germline CDR1 reads MNHEY; CDR2 reads SMNVEV (reference sequence). CDR3 size: 15 residues. Per the original methods: Researchers report that nucleated cell counts were estimated from reference gene primer amplification. The data were produced by immunoSEQ multiplex PCR, yet TCRdb's version contains in-frame clones alone and is incomplete. That table furnishes V, J and clone size, whereas the DNA furnished D and trimming. The profile shows some 100,000 clones, approximately 86% of them singletons.

This receptor was taken from a human donor in a cohort sampled during active COVID-19. The sample taken for sequencing was peripheral blood. V is TRBV27 and J is TRBJ2-7, with 11 bases aligning to TRBD2. The CDR3 DNA is TGTGCCAGCAGTTTTCTAGCGGGAGGAACCTACGAGCAGTACTTC. Its protein product is CASSFLAGGTYEQYF.